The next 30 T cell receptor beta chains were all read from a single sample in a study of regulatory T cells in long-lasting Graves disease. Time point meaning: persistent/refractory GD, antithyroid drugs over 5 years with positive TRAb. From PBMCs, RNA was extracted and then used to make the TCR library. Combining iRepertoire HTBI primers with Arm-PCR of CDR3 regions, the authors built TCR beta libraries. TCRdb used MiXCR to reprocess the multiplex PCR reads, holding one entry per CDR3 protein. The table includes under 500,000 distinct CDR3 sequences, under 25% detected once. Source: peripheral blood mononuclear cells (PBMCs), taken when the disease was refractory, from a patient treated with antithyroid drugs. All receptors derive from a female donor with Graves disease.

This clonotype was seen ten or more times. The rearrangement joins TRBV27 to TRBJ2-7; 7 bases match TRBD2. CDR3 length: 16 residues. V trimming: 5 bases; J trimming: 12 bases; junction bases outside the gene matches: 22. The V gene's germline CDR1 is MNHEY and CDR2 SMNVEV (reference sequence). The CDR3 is CASSPSGGRSGRLVYF. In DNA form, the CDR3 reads TGTGCCAGCAGTCCAAGCGGCGGGCGTAGCGGGCGGTTGGTGTACTTC.

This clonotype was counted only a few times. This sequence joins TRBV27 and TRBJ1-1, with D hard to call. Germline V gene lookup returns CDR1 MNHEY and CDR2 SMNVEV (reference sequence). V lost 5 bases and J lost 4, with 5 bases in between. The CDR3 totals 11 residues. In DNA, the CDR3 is TGTGCCAGCAGTCCCCCCACTGAAGCTTTCTTT. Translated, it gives CASSPPTEAFF.

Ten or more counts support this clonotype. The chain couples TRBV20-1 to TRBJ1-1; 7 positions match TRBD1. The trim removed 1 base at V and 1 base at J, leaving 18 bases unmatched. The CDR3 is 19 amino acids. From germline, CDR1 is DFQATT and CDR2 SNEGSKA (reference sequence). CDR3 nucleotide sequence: TGCAGTGCTAGAGTCGGTTGGGGGCAGGGGGAGGGTGAGAACACTGAAGCTTTCTTT. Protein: CSARVGWGQGEGENTEAFF.

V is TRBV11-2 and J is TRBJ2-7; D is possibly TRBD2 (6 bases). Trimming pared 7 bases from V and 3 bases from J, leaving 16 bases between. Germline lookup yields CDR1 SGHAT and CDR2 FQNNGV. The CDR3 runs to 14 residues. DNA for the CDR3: TGTGCCAGCAACCAAGGCGTGGGGGGCTACGAGCAGTACTTC. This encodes CASNQGVGGYEQYF.

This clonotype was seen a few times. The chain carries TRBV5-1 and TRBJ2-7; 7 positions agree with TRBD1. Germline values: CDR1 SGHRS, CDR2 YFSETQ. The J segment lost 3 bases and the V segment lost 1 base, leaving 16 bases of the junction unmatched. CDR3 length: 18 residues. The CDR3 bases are TGCGCCAGCAGCTTGTCCCGAGGGGCCGGGACAGCTAACTACGAGCAGTACTTC. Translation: CASSLSRGAGTANYEQYF. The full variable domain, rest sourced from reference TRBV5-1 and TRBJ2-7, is KAGVTQTPRYLIKTRGQQVTLSCSPISGHRSVSWYQQTPGQGLQFLFEYFSETQRNKGNFPGRFSGRQFSNSRSEMNVSTLELGDSALYLCASSLSRGAGTANYEQYFGPGTRLTVT.

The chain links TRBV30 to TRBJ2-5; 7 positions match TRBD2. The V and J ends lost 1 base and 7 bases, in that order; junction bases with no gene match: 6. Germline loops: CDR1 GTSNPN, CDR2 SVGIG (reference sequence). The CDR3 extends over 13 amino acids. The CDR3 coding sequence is TGTGCCTGGAGTGCCGGACTAGACGGGACCCAGTACTTC. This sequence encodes CAWSAGLDGTQYF.

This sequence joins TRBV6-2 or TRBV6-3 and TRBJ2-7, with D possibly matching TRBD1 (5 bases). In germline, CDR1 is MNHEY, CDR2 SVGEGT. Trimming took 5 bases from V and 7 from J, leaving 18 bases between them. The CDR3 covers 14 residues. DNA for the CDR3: TGTGCCAGCAGTCAACGGACACCCCTGTGGGAGCAGTACTTC. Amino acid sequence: CASSQRTPLWEQYF.

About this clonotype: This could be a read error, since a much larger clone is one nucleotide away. As DNA, the CDR3 is TGTGCCGGCACCCGAATCGGGACTGGGGAGCTGTTTTTT. This gives the protein CAGTRIGTGELFF. This chain links TRBV6-1 with TRBJ2-2; perhaps TRBD2 as D (6 bases). CDR1 and CDR2 from the germline V gene are MNHNS and SASEGT. The CDR3 has 13 residues. Trimming cost V 11 bases and J 8 bases, with 18 bases left between them.

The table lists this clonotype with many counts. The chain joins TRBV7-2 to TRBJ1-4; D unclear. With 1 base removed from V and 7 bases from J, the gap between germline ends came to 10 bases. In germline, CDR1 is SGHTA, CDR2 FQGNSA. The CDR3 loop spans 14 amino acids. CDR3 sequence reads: CASSLGGRPEKLFF. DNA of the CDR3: TGTGCCAGCAGCTTAGGCGGCAGGCCTGAAAAACTGTTTTTT.

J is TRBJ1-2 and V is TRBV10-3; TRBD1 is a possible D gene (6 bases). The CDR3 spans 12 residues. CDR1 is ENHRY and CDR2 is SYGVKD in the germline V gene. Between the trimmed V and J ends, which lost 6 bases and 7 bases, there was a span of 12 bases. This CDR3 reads CAISQGQGGYTF. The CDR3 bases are TGTGCCATCAGCCAGGGGCAGGGTGGCTACACCTTC.

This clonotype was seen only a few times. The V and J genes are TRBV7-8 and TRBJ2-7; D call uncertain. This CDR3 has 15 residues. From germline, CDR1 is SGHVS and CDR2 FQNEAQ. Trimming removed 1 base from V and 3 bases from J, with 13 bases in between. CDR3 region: CASSLVLGQSYEQYF. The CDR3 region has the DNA TGTGCCAGCAGCTTAGTACTCGGGCAAAGCTACGAGCAGTACTTC.

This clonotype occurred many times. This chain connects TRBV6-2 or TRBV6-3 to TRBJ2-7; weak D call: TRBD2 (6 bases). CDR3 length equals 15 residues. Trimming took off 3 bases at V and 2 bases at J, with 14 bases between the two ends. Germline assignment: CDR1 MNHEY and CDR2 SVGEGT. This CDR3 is CASSYSAGQTYEQYF. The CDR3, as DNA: TGTGCCAGCAGTTATTCCGCGGGGCAGACCTACGAGCAGTACTTC.

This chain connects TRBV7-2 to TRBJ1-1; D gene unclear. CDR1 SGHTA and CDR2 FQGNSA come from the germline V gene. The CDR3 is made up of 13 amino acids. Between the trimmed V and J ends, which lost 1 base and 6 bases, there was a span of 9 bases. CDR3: CASSLELRAEAFF. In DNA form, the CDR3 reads TGTGCCAGCAGCTTAGAATTAAGGGCTGAAGCTTTCTTT.

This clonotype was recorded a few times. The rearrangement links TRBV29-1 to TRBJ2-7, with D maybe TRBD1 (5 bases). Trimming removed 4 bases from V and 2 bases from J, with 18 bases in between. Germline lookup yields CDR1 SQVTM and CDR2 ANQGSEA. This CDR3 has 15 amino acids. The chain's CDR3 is CSVVLLGLPAYEQYF. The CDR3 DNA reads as TGCAGCGTTGTCCTCCTGGGGCTCCCGGCCTACGAGCAGTACTTC.

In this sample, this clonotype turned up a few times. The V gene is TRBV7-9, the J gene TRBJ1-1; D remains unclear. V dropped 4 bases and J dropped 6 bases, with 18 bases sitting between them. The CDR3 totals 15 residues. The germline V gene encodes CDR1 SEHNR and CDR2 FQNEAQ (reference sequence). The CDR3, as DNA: TGTGCCAGCAGCTCATCTCTTTTCGGGATCCCTGAAGCTTTCTTT. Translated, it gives CASSSSLFGIPEAFF.

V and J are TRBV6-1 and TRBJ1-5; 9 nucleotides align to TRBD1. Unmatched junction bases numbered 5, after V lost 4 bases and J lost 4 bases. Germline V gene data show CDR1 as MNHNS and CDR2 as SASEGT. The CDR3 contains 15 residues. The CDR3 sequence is CASSGWTGENQPQHF. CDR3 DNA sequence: TGTGCCAGCAGTGGGTGGACAGGGGAGAATCAGCCCCAGCATTTT.

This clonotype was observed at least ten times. The chain's CDR3 is CASSEGHQETQYF. In DNA form, the CDR3 reads TGTGCCAGCAGCGAGGGACACCAAGAGACCCAGTACTTC. The chain uses TRBV7-2 and TRBJ2-5; D tentatively reads TRBD1 or TRBD2 (5 bases each). This CDR3 has 13 amino acids. Trimming cost V 5 bases and J 0 bases, with 7 bases left between them. Germline V gene data show CDR1 as SGHTA and CDR2 as FQGNSA.

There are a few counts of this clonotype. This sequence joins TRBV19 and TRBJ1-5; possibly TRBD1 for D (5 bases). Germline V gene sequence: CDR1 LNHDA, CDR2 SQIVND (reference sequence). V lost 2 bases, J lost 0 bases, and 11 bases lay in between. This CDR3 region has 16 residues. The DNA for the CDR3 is TGTGCCAGTAGTATATCCGCAGGGTTTAGCAATCAGCCCCAGCATTTT. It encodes CASSISAGFSNQPQHF.

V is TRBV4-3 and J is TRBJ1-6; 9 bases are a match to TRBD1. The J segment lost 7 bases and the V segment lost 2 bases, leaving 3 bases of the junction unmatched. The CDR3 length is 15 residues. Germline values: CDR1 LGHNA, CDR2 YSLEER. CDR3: CASSQSGTGNSPLHF. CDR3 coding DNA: TGCGCCAGCAGCCAATCCGGGACAGGGAATTCACCCCTCCACTTT.

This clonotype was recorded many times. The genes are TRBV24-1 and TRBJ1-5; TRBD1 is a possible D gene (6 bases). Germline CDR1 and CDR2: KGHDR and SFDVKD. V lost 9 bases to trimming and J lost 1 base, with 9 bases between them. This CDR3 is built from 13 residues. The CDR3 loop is CATLRGSNQPQHF. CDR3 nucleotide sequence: TGTGCCACCCTCAGGGGAAGCAATCAGCCCCAGCATTTT.

The CDR3 loop is CASSSHRDSGQFF. The CDR3 DNA is TGTGCCAGCAGTTCCCACCGGGACAGTGGGCAGTTCTTC. The J gene is TRBJ2-1, the V gene TRBV12-3 or TRBV12-4, with 7 bases identical to TRBD1. CDR3 length: 13 residues. Losses at the gene ends were 4 bases for V and 12 bases for J; bases not matched to a gene: 9.

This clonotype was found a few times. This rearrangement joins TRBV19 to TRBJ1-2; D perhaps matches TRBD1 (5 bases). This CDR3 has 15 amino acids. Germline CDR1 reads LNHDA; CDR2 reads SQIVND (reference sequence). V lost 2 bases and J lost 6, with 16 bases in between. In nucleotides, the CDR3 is TGTGCCAGTAGTATAAGCGCCGGAGTGGGGGATGGCTACACCTTC. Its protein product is CASSISAGVGDGYTF.

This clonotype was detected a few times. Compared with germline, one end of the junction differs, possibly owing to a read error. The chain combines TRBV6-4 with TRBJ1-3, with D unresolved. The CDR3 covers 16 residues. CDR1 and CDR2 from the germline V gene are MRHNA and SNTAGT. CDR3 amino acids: CASSYSGDLSGNTIYF. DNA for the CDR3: TGTGCCAGCAGTTACTCCGGGGATCTCTCTGGAAACACCATATATTTT.

CDR3 coding DNA: TGTGCCTGGGGACTAGCGGGAGGTCAAGAGACCCAGTACTTC. The encoded protein is CAWGLAGGQETQYF. V gene TRBV30 combines with J gene TRBJ2-5; 14 nucleotides agree with TRBD2. The trim removed 5 bases at V and 2 bases at J, leaving 1 base unmatched. Per germline, CDR1 GTSNPN and CDR2 SVGIG (reference sequence). The CDR3 is 14 amino acids. The full variable domain, its missing parts supplied by reference TRBV30 and TRBJ2-5, is SQTIHQWPATLVQPVGSPLSLECTVEGTSNPNLYWYRQAAGRGLQLLFYSVGIGQISSEVPQNLSASRPQDRQFILSSKKLLLSDSGFYLCAWGLAGGQETQYFGPGTRLLVL.

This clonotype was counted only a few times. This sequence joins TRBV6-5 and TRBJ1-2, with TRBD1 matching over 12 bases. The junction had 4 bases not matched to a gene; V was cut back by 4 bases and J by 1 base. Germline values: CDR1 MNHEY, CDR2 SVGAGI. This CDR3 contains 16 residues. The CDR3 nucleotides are TGTGCCAGCAGTTGGGACAGGGGGCTTAATAACTATGGCTACACCTTC. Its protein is CASSWDRGLNNYGYTF.

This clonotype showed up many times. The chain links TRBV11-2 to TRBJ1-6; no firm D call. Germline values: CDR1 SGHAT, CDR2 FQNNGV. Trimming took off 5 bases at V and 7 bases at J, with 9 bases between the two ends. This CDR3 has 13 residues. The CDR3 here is CASSLRWNSPLHF. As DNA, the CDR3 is TGTGCCAGCAGCCTCCGATGGAATTCACCCCTCCACTTT.

CDR3 DNA: TGTGCCACCAGTGATGCAGGGGACAGGGGAAGAGGAATCCGAAATGAGCAGTTCTTC. The encoded protein is CATSDAGDRGRGIRNEQFF. The chain uses TRBV24-1 and TRBJ2-1, with 10 bases aligning to TRBD1. The CDR3 contains 19 residues. CDR1 is KGHDR, CDR2 SFDVKD, per germline. Unmatched junction bases numbered 17, after V lost 3 bases and J lost 7 bases.

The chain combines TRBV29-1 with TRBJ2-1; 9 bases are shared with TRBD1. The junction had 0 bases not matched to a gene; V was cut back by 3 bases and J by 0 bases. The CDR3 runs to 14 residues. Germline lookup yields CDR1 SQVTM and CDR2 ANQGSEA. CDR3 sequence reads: CSVEGQGSYNEQFF. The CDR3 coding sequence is TGCAGCGTTGAGGGACAGGGCTCCTACAATGAGCAGTTCTTC.

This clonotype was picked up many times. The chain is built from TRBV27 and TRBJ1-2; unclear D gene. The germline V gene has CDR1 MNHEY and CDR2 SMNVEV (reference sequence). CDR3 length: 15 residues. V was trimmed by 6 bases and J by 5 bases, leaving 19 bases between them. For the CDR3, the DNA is TGTGCCAGCAGCGAAGACCCCGCGGGAGCTTATGGCTACACCTTC. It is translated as CASSEDPAGAYGYTF.

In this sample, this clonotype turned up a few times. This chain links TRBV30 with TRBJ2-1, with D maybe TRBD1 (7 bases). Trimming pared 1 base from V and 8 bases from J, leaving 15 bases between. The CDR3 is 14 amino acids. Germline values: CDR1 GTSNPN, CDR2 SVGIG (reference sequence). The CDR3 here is CAWSAAGGWDEQFF. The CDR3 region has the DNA TGTGCCTGGAGTGCCGCAGGGGGGTGGGATGAGCAGTTCTTC.